This T cell receptor beta chain stems from a study of blood T cell repertoires in COVID-19. Whole-study context: The study drew acute and convalescent COVID-19 samples from the United States, Italy and Spain.

Some clones are missing from TCRdb's copy, which holds only in-frame ones; the method was immunoSEQ multiplex PCR. The table includes about 80,000 clones, around 77% detected once. This CDR3 region has 17 residues. This TCR derives from a man between 65 and 85 years old with active or convalescent COVID-19. Sequenced: peripheral blood. V gene TRBV1 combines with J gene TRBJ2-7; the D call in the table, TRBD1, was not verified against the DNA. TRBV1 is an annotated pseudogene. CDR3 in DNA: TGCACCAGCAGCCAAGATTGGGCAGACAGAAATACCCACGAGCAGTACTTC. It encodes CTSSQDWADRNTHEQYF.